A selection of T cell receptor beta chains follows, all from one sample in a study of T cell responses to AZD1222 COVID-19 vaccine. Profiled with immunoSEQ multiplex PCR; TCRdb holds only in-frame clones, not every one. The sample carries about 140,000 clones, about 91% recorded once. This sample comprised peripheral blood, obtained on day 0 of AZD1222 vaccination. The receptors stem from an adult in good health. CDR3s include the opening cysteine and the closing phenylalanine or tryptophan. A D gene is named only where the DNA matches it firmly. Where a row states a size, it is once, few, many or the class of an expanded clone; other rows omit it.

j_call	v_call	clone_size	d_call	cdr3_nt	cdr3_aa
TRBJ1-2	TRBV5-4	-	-	TGTGCCAGCAGCCAAGAACAGGGCAACTATGGCTACACCTTC	CASSQEQGNYGYTF
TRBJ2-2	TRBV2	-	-	TGTGCCAGCAGTGAAGTGGTTGGGAACACCGGGGAGCTGTTTTTT	CASSEVVGNTGELFF
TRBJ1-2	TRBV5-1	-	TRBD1	TGCGCCAGCAGCTTGCAGGGGGCGGTAGTCTATGGCTACACCTTC	CASSLQGAVVYGYTF
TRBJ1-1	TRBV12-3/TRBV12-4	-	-	TGTGCCAGCATCCTCACCCCGGGGGGTGAAGCTTTCTTT	CASILTPGGEAFF
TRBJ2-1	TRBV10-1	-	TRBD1	TGCGCCAGCGCTAGACAGGGCGGCGATGAGCAGTTCTTC	CASARQGGDEQFF
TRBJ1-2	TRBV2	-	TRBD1	TGTGCCAGCAGAGACCCCCGGGACAGGCTTTATGGCTACACCTTC	CASRDPRDRLYGYTF
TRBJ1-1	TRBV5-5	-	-	TGTGCCAGCAGCGGAGGTTCGGGGTCCCCTGAAGCTTTCTTT	CASSGGSGSPEAFF
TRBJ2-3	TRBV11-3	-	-	TGTGCCAGCAGCCCCTCCCCGGGACTCTCAGATACGCAGTATTTT	CASSPSPGLSDTQYF
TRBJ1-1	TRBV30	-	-	TGTGCCTGGAGACCCCTCCCCCCCAGCTCACGAGGGACTGAAGCTTTCTTT	CAWRPLPPSSRGTEAFF
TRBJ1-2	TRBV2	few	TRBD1	TGTGCCAGCAGTGAAGCGGGGCTCGGCACAGGGGGCGAAACGAACTATGGCTACACCTTC	CASSEAGLGTGGETNYGYTF
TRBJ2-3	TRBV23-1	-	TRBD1	TGCGCCAGCAGTCAAGAGACAGGGGGCCCCACAGATACGCAGTATTTT	CASSQETGGPTDTQYF
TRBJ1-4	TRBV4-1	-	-	TGCGCCAGCAGCCCCAGGGGTGAAAAACTGTTTTTT	CASSPRGEKLFF
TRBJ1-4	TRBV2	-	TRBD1	TGTGCCAGCGTAATGGACAGGGTCACTAATGAAAAACTGTTTTTT	CASVMDRVTNEKLFF
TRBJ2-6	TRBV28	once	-	TGTGCCAGCAGTACTACAGGGTCTGGGGCCAACGTCCTGACTTTC	CASSTTGSGANVLTF
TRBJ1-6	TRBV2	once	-	TGTGCCAGCAGGGTACAGAACCTTTACTATAATTCACCCCTCCACTTT	CASRVQNLYYNSPLHF
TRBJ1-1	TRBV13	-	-	TGTGCCAGCAGCTTGGTAAGGAACACTGAAGCTTTCTTT	CASSLVRNTEAFF
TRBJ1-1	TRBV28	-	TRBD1	TGTGCCAGCAGTTTAGAAGGATACGGGACAGGGGAGGATTTGAAGGGAGCTTTCTTT	CASSLEGYGTGEDLKGAFF
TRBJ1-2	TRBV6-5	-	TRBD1	TGTGCCACCCGGCAGGGGGCTAGTTATGGCTACACCTTC	CATRQGASYGYTF
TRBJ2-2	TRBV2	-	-	TGTGCCAGCAGGCATAACGGCAGAAACACCGGGGAGCTGTTTTTT	CASRHNGRNTGELFF
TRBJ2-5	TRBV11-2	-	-	TGTGCCAGCAGGGAGGGAAGGCAAGAGACCCAGTACTTC	CASREGRQETQYF
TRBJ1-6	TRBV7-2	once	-	TGTGCCAGCAGCCCCCAAGGACGATATAATTCACCCCTCCACTTT	CASSPQGRYNSPLHF
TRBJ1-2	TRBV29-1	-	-	TGCAGCGTTAAGGAACAGTGGACTAACTATGGCTACACCTTC	CSVKEQWTNYGYTF
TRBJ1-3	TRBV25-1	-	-	TGTGCCAGCAGTAGCTCCGGCTCTGGAAACACCATATATTTT	CASSSSGSGNTIYF
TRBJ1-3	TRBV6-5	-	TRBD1	TGTGCCAGCAGGGCCGGGACAGCCTCTGGAAACACCATATATTTT	CASRAGTASGNTIYF
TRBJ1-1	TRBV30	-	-	TGTGCCTGGAGTGTAGAGGAGTACACTGAAGCTTTCTTT	CAWSVEEYTEAFF
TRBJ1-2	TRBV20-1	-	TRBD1	TGCAGTGCTGTCCAGGGGGCCTTCGACACCTTC	CSAVQGAFDTF
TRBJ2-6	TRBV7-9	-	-	TGTGCCAGCAGCTTAATCGGACGGATCGCTGGGGCCAACGTCCTGACTTTC	CASSLIGRIAGANVLTF
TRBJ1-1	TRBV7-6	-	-	TGTGCCAGCAGCGCCCGTTTGGGGGATGACACTGAAGCTTTCTTT	CASSARLGDDTEAFF
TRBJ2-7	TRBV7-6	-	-	TGTGCCAGCAGCCCCGGGGAGGGGGGGCCCTACGAGCAGTACTTC	CASSPGEGGPYEQYF
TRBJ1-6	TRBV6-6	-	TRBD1	TGTGCCAGCACGGTCGGGACAGGGCCTACTTCACCCCTCCACTTT	CASTVGTGPTSPLHF
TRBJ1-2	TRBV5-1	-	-	TGCGCCAGCAGCTTGGCCCCGACAGAATCCTATGGCTACACCTTC	CASSLAPTESYGYTF
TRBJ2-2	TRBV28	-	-	TGTGCCAGCAGTTTATACGACACCGGGGAGCTGTTTTTT	CASSLYDTGELFF
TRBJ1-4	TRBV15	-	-	TGTGCCACCAGCAGAGATGCGGAGACTGAAAAACTGTTTTTT	CATSRDAETEKLFF
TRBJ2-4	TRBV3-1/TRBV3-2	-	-	TGTGCCAGCAGCCCCGGCGCGGCATTCCTAGCCAAAAACATTCAGTACTTC	CASSPGAAFLAKNIQYF
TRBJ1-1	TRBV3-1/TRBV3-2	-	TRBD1	TGTGCCAGCAGCCAACGCAAGACAGGGGGGAACACTGAAGCTTTCTTT	CASSQRKTGGNTEAFF
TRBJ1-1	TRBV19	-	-	TGTGCCAGTAGTCAGAGGGCCTCGAACACTGAAGCTTTCTTT	CASSQRASNTEAFF
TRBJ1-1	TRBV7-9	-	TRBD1	TGTGCCAGCAGCGTATGGGACAGGCCGAACACTGAAGCTTTCTTT	CASSVWDRPNTEAFF
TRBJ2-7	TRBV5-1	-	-	TGCGCCAGCAGCTTGACAGGGGGGGTCGAGCAGTACTTC	CASSLTGGVEQYF
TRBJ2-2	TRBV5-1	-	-	TGCGCCAGCACCGAACAGGGAAAGGAACTTGCCGGGGAGCTGTTTTTT	CASTEQGKELAGELFF
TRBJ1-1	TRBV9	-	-	TGTGCCAGCAGCTCCACAAAAGGGTACACGATTGGTAACACTGAAGCTTTCTTT	CASSSTKGYTIGNTEAFF
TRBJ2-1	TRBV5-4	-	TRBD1	TGTGCCAGCAGCTGGGACAGGGTCAATGAGCAGTTCTTC	CASSWDRVNEQFF
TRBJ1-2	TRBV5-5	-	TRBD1	TGTGCCAGCAGCACAGGACAGGGGTTCTATGGCTACACCTTC	CASSTGQGFYGYTF
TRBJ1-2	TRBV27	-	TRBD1	TGTGCCAGCAGGGAACAGGGGGCGAAGGATGGCTACACCTTC	CASREQGAKDGYTF
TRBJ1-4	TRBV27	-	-	TGTGCCAGCAGTTTATTGATGCAGGGCAATGAAAAACTGTTTTTT	CASSLLMQGNEKLFF
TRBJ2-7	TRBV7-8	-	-	TGTGCCAGCAGCTCCGGGAGTGGGGCTCTCGAGCAGTACTTC	CASSSGSGALEQYF
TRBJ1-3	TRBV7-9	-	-	TGTGCCAGCAGCTTAGGTGGCGGGGGCTCTGGAAACACCATATATTTT	CASSLGGGGSGNTIYF
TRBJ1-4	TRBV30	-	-	TGTGCCTGGAGTGTGTCCCGCGGTGAAAAACTGTTTTTT	CAWSVSRGEKLFF
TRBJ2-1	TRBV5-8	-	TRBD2	TGTGCCAGCAGCCCCCGGGCTAGCGGGGGGGGGAATGAGCAGTTCTTC	CASSPRASGGGNEQFF
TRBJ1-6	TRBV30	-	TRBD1	TGTGCCTGGAGGGGACAGCTCTCCTATAATTCACCCCTCCACTTT	CAWRGQLSYNSPLHF
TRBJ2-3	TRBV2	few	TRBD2	TGTGCCAGGGAAGGGACTACCCTCACAGATACGCAGTATTTT	CAREGTTLTDTQYF
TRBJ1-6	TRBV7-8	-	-	TGTGCCAGCAGCTCGGACAGCTTCGATTCACCCCTCCACTTT	CASSSDSFDSPLHF
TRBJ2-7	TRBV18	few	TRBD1	TGTGCCAGCTCACCGGGGACAGGGGCGGTCTACGAGCAGTACTTC	CASSPGTGAVYEQYF